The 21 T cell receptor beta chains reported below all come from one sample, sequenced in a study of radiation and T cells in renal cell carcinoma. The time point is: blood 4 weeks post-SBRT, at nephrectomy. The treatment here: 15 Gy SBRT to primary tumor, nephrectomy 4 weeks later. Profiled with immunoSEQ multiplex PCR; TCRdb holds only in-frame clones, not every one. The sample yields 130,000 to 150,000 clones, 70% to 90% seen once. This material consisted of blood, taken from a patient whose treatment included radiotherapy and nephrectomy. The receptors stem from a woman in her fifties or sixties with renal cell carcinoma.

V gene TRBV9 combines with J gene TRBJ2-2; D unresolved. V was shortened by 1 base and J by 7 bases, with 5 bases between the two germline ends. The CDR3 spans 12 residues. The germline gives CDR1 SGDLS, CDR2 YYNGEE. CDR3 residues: CASSVIVGELFF. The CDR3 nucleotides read TGTGCCAGCAGCGTAATCGTCGGGGAGCTGTTTTTT.

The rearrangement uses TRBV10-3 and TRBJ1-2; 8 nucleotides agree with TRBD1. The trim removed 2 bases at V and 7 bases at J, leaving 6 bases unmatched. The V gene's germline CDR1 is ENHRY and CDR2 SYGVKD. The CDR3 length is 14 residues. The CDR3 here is CAISETGGSFGYTF. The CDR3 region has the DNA TGTGCCATCAGTGAGACAGGGGGATCCTTTGGCTACACCTTC.

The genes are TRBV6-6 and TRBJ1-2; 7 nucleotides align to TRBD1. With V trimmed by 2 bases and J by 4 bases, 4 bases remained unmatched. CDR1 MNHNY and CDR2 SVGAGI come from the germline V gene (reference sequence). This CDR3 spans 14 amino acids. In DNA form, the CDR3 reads TGTGCCAGCAGTTACCGGACAGGTGGCTATGGCTACACCTTC. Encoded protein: CASSYRTGGYGYTF.

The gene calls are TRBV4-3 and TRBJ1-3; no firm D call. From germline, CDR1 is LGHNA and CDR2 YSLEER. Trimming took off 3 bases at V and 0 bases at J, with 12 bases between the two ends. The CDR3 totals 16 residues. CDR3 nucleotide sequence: TGCGCCAGCAGCCAGGACTTATTAACCTCTGGAAACACCATATATTTT. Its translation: CASSQDLLTSGNTIYF.

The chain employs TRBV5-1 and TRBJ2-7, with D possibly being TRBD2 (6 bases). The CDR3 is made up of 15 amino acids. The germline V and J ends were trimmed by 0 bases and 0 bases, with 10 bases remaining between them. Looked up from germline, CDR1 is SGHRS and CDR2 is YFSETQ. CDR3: CASSLVPGDSYEQYF. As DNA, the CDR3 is TGCGCCAGCAGCTTGGTGCCGGGGGACTCCTACGAGCAGTACTTC.

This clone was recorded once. The CDR3 is CASSLVAGAYEQYF. The CDR3 nucleotides read TGTGCCAGCAGCTTAGTCGCAGGGGCCTACGAGCAGTACTTC. The V and J genes are TRBV11-2 and TRBJ2-7; D might be TRBD1 (6 bases). The germline V gene encodes CDR1 SGHAT and CDR2 FQNNGV. The CDR3 has 14 amino acids. V was cut by 1 base and J by 2 bases, with 9 bases left in between. Based on the CDR3 plus reference TRBV11-2 and TRBJ2-7, the full variable domain is EAGVAQSPRYKIIEKRQSVAFWCNPISGHATLYWYQQILGQGPKLLIQFQNNGVVDDSQLPKDRFSAERLKGVDSTLKIQPAKLEDSAVYLCASSLVAGAYEQYFGPGTRLTVT.

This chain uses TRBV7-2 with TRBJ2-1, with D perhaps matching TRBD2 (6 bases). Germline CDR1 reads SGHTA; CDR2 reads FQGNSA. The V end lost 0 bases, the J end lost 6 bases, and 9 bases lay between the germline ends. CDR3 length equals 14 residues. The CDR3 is CASSLAGLSNEQFF. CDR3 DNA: TGTGCCAGCAGCTTAGCGGGACTTAGCAATGAGCAGTTCTTC.

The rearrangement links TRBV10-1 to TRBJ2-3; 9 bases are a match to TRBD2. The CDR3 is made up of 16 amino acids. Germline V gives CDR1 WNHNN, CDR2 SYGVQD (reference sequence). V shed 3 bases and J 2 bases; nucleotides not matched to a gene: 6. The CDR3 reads CASSERAGGLTDTQYF. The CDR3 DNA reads TGCGCCAGCAGTGAACGGGCGGGAGGGCTCACAGATACGCAGTATTTT.

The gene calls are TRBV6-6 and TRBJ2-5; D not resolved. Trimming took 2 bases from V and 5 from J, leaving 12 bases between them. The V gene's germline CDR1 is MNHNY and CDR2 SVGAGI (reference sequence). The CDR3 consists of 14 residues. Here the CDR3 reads CASSYILQEETQYF. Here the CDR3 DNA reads TGTGCCAGCAGTTACATTTTGCAGGAGGAGACCCAGTACTTC.

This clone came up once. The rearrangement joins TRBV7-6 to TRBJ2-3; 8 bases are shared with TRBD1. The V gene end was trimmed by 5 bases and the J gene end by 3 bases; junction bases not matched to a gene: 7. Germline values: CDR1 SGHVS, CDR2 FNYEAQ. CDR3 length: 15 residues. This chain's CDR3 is CASSLMDRETDTQYF. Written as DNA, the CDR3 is TGTGCCAGCAGCCTAATGGACAGGGAAACAGATACGCAGTATTTT.

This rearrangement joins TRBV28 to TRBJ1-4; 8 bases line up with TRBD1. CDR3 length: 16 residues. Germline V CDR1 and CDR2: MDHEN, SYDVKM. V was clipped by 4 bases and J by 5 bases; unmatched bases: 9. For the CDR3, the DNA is TGTGCCAGCAGTTCACTCGGACAGGGAGAGAATGAAAAACTGTTTTTT. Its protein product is CASSSLGQGENEKLFF.

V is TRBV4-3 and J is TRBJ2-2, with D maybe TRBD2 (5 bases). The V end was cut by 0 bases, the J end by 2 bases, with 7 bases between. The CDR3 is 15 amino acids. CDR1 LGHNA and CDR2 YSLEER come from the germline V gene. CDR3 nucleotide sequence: TGCGCCAGCAGCCAAGAAGAGGGTAACACCGGGGAGCTGTTTTTT. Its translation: CASSQEEGNTGELFF.

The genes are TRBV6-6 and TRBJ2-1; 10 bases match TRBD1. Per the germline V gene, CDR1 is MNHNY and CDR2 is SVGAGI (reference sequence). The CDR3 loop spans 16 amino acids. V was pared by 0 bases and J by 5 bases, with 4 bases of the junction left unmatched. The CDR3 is CASSYSTGGSHNEQFF. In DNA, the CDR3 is TGTGCCAGCAGTTACTCGACAGGGGGCTCTCACAATGAGCAGTTCTTC.

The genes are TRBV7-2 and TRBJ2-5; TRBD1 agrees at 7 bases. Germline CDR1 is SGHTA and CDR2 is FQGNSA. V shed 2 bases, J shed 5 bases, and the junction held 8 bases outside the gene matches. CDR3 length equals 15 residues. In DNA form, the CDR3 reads TGTGCCAGCAGCTTAATCTTGAGGGGGCGGGAGACCCAGTACTTC. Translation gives CASSLILRGRETQYF.

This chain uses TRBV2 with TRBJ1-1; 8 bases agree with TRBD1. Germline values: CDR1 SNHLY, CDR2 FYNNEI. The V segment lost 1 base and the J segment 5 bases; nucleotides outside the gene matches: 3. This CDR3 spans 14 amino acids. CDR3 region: CASSEGRGQTEAFF. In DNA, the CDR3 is TGTGCCAGCAGTGAAGGCAGGGGGCAAACTGAAGCTTTCTTT.

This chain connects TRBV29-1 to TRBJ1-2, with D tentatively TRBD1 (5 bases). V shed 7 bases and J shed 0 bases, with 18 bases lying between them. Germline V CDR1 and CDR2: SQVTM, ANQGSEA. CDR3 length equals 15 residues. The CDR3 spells CSAAPGGGTNYGYTF. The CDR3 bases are TGCAGCGCCGCTCCGGGGGGAGGGACTAACTATGGCTACACCTTC.

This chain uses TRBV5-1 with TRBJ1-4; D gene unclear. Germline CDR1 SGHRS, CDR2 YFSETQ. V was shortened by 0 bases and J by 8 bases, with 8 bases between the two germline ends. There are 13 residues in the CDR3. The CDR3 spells CASSLGVGEKLFF. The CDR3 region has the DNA TGCGCCAGCAGCTTGGGGGTCGGAGAAAAACTGTTTTTT.

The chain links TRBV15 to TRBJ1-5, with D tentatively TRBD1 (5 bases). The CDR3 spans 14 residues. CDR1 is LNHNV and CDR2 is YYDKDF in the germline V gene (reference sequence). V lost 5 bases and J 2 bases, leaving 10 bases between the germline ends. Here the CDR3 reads CATSVGTGNQPQHF. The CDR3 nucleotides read TGTGCCACCAGCGTCGGGACCGGCAATCAGCCCCAGCATTTT. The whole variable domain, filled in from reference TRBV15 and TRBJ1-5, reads DAMVIQNPRYQVTQFGKPVTLSCSQTLNHNVMYWYQQKSSQAPKLLFHYYDKDFNNEADTPDNFQSRRPNTSFCFLDIRSPGLGDTAMYLCATSVGTGNQPQHFGDGTRLSIL.

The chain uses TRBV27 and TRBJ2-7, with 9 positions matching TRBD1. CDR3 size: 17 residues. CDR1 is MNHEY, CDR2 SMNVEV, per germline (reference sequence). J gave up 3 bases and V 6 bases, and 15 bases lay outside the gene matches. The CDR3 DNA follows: TGTGCCAGCAGGCCCGGGACAGGGACAGCTCAGAGCTACGAGCAGTACTTC. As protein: CASRPGTGTAQSYEQYF.

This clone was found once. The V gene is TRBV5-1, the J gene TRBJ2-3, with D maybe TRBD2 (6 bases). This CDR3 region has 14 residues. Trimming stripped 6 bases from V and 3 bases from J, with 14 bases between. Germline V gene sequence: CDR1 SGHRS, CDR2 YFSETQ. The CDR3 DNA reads TGCGCCAGCACGGTTATCGGGAGTACAGATACGCAGTATTTT. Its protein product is CASTVIGSTDTQYF.

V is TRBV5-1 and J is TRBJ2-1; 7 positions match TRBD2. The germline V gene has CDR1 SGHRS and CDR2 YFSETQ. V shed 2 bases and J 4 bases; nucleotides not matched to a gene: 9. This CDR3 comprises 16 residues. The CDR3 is CASSLTIAGPYNEQFF. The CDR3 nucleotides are TGCGCCAGCAGCTTAACCATAGCGGGCCCTTACAATGAGCAGTTCTTC.